This entry describes one T cell receptor beta chain. Sequenced by immunoSEQ multiplex PCR; TCRdb stores in-frame clones only, minus some. The profile shows millions of clones, around 94% of them singletons. The data were obtained in a study of shared clonotypes between healthy human individuals. Germline V gives CDR1 SEHNR, CDR2 FQNEAQ (reference sequence). V lost 2 bases, J lost 7 bases, and 12 bases lay in between. The CDR3 contains 14 residues. The origin of this receptor is a man younger than 30 in good health. The sample comprised naive CD4+ T cells sorted from blood. Specified subset: CD45RA+ positively selected. The chain carries TRBV7-9 and TRBJ1-3; D is uncertain. The chain's CDR3 is CASSLRTLGNTIYF. In DNA form, the CDR3 reads TGTGCCAGCAGCTTAAGGACCCTGGGCAACACCATATATTTT.